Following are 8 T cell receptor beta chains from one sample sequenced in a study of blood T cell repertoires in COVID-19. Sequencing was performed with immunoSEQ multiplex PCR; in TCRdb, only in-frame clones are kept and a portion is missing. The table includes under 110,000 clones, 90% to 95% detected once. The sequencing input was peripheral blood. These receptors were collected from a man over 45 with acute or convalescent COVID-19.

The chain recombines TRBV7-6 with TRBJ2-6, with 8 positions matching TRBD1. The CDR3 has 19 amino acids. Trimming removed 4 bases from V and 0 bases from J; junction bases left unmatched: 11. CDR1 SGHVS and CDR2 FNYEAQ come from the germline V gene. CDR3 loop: CASSSRTGSAISGANVLTF. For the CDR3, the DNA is TGTGCCAGCAGCTCCAGGACAGGGAGCGCTATCTCTGGGGCCAACGTCCTGACTTTC.

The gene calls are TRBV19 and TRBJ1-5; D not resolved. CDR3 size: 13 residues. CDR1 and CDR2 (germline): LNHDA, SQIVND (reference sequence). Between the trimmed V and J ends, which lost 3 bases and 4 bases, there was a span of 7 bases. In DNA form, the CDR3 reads TGTGCCAGTAGTATGGCAAGTAATCAGCCCCAGCATTTT. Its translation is CASSMASNQPQHF.

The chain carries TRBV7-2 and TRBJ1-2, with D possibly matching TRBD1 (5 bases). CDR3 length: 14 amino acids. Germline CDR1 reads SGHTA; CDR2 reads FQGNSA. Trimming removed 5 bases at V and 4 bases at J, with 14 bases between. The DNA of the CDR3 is TGTGCCAGCAGCCAAGCCGCCAGGGCCTATGGCTACACCTTC. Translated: CASSQAARAYGYTF.

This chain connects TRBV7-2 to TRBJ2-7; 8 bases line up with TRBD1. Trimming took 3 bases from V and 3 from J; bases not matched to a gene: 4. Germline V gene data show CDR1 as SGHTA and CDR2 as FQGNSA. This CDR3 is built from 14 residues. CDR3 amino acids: CASSLRQGIYEQYF. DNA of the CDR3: TGTGCCAGCAGCTTGAGACAGGGGATCTACGAGCAGTACTTC. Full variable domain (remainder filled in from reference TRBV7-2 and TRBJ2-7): GAGVSQSPSNKVTEKGKDVELRCDPISGHTALYWYRQSLGQGLEFLIYFQGNSAPDKSGLPSDRFSAERTGGSVSTLTIQRTQQEDSAVYLCASSLRQGIYEQYFGPGTRLTVT.

The CDR3 DNA reads TGTGCCAGCAGCCAAGGGGCGGGGGCGGATACGCAGTATTTT. Translation gives CASSQGAGADTQYF. V and J are TRBV14 and TRBJ2-3; maybe TRBD2 (7 bases). Germline values: CDR1 SGHDN, CDR2 FVKESK. V lost 1 base and J 6 bases, leaving 11 bases between the germline ends. The CDR3 sequence is 14 residues long.

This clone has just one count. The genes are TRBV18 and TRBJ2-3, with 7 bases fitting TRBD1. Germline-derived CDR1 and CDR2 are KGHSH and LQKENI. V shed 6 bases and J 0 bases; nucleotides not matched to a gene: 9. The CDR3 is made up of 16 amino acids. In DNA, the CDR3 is TGTGCCAGCTCCGGCGTAGGGGGCCAGAGCACAGATACGCAGTATTTT. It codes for CASSGVGGQSTDTQYF.

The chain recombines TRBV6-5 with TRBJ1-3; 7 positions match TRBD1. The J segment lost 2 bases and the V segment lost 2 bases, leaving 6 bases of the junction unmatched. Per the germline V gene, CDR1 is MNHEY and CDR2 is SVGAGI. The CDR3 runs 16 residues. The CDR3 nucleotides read TGTGCCAGCAGTTACCAGGGGGATGTGGCTGGAAACACCATATATTTT. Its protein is CASSYQGDVAGNTIYF.

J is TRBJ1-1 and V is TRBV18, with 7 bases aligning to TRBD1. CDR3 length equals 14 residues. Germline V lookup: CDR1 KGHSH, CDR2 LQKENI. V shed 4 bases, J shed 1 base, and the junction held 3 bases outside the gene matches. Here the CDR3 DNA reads TGTGCCAGCTCACGAGACAGGGAGAACACTGAAGCTTTCTTT. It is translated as CASSRDRENTEAFF.